The clone carrying this T cell receptor (beta chain) was recorded many times. Its antigen remains unidentified. The data belong to a study of human T cells and chemical hapten exposure. Study-level results: TCRs at a frequency above 1 in 1000 stayed unchanged with DPC sensitization.

The time point here: patch test 1, 2 weeks after DPC sensitization. This sample's treatment: therapeutic diphenylcyclopropenone sensitization with weekly scalp DPC. Whole blood, unfractionated, served as the material for total RNA extraction. TCRdb re-derived calls from the RACE reads in MiXCR, one entry per CDR3 protein. This table holds some 52,000 distinct CDR3 sequences, about 10% found once. The starting material was whole blood, obtained in connection with sensitization to the hapten diphenylcyclopropenone (DPC). This sequence originates from a woman between 40 and 55 years old with alopecia areata. Some clones in this sample may be carry-over from other donors' samples.

Here the CDR3 reads CAISESGPQETQYF. The CDR3 bases are TGTGCCATCAGTGAGTCTGGCCCTCAAGAGACCCAGTACTTC. This chain connects TRBV10-3 to TRBJ2-5; no definite D call. The CDR3 is 14 amino acids. Germline V CDR1 and CDR2: ENHRY, SYGVKD. The V end was cut by 0 bases, the J end by 2 bases, with 7 bases between.